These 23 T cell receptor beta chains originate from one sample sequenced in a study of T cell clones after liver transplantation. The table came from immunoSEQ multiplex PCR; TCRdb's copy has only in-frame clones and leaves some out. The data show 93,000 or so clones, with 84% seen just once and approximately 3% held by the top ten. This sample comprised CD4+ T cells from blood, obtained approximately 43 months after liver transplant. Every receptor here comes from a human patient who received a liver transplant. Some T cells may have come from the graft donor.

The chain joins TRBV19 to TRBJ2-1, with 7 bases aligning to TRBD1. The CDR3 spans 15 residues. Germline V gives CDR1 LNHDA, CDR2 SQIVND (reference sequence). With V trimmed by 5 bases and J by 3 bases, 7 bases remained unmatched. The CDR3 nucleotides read TGTGCCAGTAGTCGAGGGGGCCACGTCTACAATGAGCAGTTCTTC. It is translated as CASSRGGHVYNEQFF.

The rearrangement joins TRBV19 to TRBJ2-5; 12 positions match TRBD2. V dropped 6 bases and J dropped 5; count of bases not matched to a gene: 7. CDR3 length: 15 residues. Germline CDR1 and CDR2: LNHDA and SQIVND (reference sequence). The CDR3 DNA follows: TGTGCCAGTAGCGTCCTAGCGGGGGGGCGGGAGACCCAGTACTTC. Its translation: CASSVLAGGRETQYF.

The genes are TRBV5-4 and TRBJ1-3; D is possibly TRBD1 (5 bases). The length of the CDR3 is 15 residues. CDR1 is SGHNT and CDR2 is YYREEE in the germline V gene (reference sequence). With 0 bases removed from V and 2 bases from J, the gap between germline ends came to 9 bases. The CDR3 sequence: CASSLGSGAGNTIYF. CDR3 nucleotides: TGTGCCAGCAGCTTGGGGTCGGGGGCTGGAAACACCATATATTTT.

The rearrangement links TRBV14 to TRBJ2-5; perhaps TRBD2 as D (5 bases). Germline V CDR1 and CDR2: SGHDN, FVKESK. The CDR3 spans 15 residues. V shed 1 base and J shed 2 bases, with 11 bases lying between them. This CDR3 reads CASSQGVRVQETQYF. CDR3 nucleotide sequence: TGTGCCAGCAGCCAAGGGGTGCGGGTTCAAGAGACCCAGTACTTC.

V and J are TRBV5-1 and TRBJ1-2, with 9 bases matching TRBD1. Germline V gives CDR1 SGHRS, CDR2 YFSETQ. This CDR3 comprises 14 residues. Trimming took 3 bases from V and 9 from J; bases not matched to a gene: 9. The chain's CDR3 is CASSSRGQGSRYTF. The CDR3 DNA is TGCGCCAGCAGCTCCCGGGGACAGGGCTCCCGCTACACCTTC.

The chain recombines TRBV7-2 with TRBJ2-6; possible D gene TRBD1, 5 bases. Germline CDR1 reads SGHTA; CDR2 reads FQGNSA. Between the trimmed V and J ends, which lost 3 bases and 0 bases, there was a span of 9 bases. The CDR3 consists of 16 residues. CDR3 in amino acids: CASSFRVSSGANVLTF. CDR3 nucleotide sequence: TGTGCCAGCAGCTTCAGGGTTAGCTCTGGGGCCAACGTCCTGACTTTC.

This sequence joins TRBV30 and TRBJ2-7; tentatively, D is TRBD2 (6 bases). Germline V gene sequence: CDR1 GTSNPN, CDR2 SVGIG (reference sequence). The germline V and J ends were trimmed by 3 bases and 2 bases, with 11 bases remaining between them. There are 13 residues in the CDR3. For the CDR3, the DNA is TGTGCCTGGAGCCAGCGGGTACCCTACGAGCAGTACTTC. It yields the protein CAWSQRVPYEQYF.

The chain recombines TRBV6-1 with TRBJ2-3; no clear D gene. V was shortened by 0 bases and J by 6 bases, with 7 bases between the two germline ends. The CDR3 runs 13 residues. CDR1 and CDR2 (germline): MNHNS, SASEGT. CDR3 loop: CASSEAPRDTQYF. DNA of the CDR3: TGTGCCAGCAGTGAAGCGCCGAGGGATACGCAGTATTTT.

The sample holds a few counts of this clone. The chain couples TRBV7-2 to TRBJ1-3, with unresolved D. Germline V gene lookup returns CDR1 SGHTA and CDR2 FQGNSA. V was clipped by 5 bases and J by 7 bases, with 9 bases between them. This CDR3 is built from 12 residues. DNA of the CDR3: TGTGCCAGCAGCGAAGCCGGGAACACCATATATTTT. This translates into CASSEAGNTIYF.

The CDR3 is CASSPFGGGTKAYEQYF. The CDR3 bases are TGTGCCAGCAGCCCCTTCGGGGGCGGGACAAAAGCCTACGAGCAGTACTTC. V gene TRBV5-6 combines with J gene TRBJ2-7; D may correspond to TRBD1 or TRBD2 (6 bases each). The CDR3 is 17 residues long. V lost 4 bases and J lost 2, with 22 bases in between. CDR1 is SGHDT and CDR2 is YYEEEE in the germline V gene.

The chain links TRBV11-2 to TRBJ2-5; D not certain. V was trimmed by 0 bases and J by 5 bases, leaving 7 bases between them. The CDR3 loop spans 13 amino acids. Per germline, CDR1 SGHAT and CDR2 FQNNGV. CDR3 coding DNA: TGTGCCAGCAGCTTAGATAATTGGGAGACCCAGTACTTC. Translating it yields CASSLDNWETQYF.

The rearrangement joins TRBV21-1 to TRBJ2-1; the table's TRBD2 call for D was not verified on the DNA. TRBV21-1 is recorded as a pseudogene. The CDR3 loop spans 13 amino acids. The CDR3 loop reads CASSKVVADEQFF. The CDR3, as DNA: TGTGCCAGCAGCAAAGTAGTAGCGGATGAGCAGTTCTTC.

CDR3 residues: CAQLGRGNEKLFF. DNA of the CDR3: TGTGCCCAGCTGGGACGGGGAAATGAAAAACTGTTTTTT. The V call is TRBV2, the J call TRBJ1-4; TRBD1 might be the D (5 bases). CDR3 size: 13 residues. Germline CDR1 is SNHLY and CDR2 is FYNNEI. V lost 11 bases, J lost 5 bases, and 15 bases lay in between. Full variable domain (remainder filled in from reference TRBV2 and TRBJ1-4): EPEVTQTPSHQVTQMGQEVILRCVPISNHLYFYWYRQILGQKVEFLVSFYNNEISEKSEIFDDQFSVERPDGSNFTLKIRSTKLEDSAMYFCAQLGRGNEKLFFGSGTQLSVL.

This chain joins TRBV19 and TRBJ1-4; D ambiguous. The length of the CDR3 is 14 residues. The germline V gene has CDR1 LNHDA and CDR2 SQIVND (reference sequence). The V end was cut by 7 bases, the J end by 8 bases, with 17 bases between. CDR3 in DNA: TGTGCCAGTACCCCCCCGGGGATGAGGGAAAAACTGTTTTTT. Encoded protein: CASTPPGMREKLFF. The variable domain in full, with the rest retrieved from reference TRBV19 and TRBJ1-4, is DGGITQSPKYLFRKEGQNVTLSCEQNLNHDAMYWYRQDPGQGLRLIYYSQIVNDFQKGDIAEGYSVSREKKESFPLTVTSAQKNPTAFYLCASTPPGMREKLFFGSGTQLSVL.

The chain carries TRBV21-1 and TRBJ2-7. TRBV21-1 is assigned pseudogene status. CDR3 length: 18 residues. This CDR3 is CASSKVYLPDQSSYEQYF. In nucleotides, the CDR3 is TGTGCCAGCAGCAAAGTCTATCTTCCCGACCAATCTTCCTACGAGCAGTACTTC.

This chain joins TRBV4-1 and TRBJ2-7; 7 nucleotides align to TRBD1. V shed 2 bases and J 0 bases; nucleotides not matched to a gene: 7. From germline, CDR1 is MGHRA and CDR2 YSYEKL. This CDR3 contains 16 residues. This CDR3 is CASSQSNRGPSYEQYF. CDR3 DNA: TGCGCCAGCAGCCAAAGTAACAGGGGCCCCTCCTACGAGCAGTACTTC.

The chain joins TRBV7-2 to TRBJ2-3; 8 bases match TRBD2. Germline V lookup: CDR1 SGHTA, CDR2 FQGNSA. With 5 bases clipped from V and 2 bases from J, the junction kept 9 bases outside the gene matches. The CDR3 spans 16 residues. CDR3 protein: CASSISSGHNTDTQYF. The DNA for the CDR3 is TGTGCCAGCAGCATCTCTAGCGGGCACAACACAGATACGCAGTATTTT.

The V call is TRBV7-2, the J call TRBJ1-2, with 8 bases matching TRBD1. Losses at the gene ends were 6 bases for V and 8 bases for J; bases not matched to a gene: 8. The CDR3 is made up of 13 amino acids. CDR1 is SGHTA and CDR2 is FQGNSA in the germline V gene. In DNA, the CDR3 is TGTGCCAGCAGAGAGACAGGGGCAGTAGGCTACACCTTC. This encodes CASRETGAVGYTF.

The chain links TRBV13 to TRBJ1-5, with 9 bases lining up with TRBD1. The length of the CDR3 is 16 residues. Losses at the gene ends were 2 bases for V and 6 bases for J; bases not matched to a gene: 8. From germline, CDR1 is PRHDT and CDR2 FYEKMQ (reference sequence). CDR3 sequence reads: CASSLSMGQGGQPQHF. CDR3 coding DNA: TGTGCCAGCAGCTTATCAATGGGACAGGGAGGTCAGCCCCAGCATTTT.

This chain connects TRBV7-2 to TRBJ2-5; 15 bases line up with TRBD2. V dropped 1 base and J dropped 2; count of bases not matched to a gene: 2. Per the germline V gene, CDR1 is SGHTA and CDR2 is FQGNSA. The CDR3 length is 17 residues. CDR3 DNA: TGTGCCAGCAGCTTAGTGGGACTAGCGGGGGGACAAGAGACCCAGTACTTC. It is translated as CASSLVGLAGGQETQYF.

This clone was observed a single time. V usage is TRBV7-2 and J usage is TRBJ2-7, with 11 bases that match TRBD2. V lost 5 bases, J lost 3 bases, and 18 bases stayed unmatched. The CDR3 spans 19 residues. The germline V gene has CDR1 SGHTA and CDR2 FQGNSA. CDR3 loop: CASSLPHRTAGTSGYEQYF. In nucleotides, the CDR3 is TGTGCCAGCAGCCTCCCCCATCGAACCGCCGGGACTAGCGGCTACGAGCAGTACTTC.

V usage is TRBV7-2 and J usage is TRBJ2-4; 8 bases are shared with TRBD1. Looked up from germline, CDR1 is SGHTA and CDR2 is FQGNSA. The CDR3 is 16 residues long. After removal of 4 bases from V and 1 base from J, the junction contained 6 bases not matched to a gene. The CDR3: CASSSGGFGAKNIQYF. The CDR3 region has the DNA TGTGCCAGCAGCTCAGGGGGCTTTGGGGCCAAAAACATTCAGTACTTC.

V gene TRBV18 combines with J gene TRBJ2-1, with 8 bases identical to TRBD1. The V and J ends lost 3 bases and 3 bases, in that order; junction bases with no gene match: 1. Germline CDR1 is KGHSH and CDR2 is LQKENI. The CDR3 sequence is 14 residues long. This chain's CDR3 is CASSPGTGYNEQFF. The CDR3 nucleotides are TGTGCCAGCTCACCCGGGACAGGCTACAATGAGCAGTTCTTC. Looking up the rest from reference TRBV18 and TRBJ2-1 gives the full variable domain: NAGVMQNPRHLVRRRGQEARLRCSPMKGHSHVYWYRQLPEEGLKFMVYLQKENIIDESGMPKERFSAEFPKEGPSILRIQQVVRGDSAAYFCASSPGTGYNEQFFGPGTRLTVL.